A single T cell receptor (beta chain) is shown here with its context. Its cognate antigen is unknown. cDNA libraries for TCR beta contained unique molecular identifiers. Via MiXCR, TCRdb re-called the PCR reads, giving one row per CDR3 protein. The profile shows approximately 360,000 distinct CDR3 sequences, about a third of them singletons. This entry comes from a study of post-analysis software for immune sequencing data. The study, taken as a whole, reports: Roughly 5 TRBV segments (TRBV5-6, TRBV5-1 and TRBV20-1 among them) occurred more frequently in patients than in controls.

The CDR3 extends over 15 amino acids. V was shortened by 5 bases and J by 7 bases, with 17 bases between the two germline ends. This TCR came from a girl aged 5 to 17 with multiple sclerosis. The specimen sequenced was blood. The chain recombines TRBV12-3 or TRBV12-4 with TRBJ1-4, with D perhaps TRBD1 (6 bases). The chain's CDR3 is CASSGLWGAGEKLFF. The CDR3 DNA follows: TGTGCCAGCAGTGGGCTGTGGGGGGCAGGTGAAAAACTGTTTTTT.